The 15 T cell receptor beta chains presented below share a single source sample, sequenced in a study of blood T cell repertoires in COVID-19. Libraries were prepared by immunoSEQ multiplex PCR; TCRdb keeps only in-frame clonotypes and omits some of them. This repertoire shows approximately 75,000 clones, around 82% found once; its top ten account for roughly 7.3%. Sequenced: peripheral blood. The origin of the receptors is a human donor in a cohort sampled during active COVID-19.

V usage is TRBV9 and J usage is TRBJ1-6; 9 bases line up with TRBD1. Per the germline V gene, CDR1 is SGDLS and CDR2 is YYNGEE. V was pared by 0 bases and J by 8 bases, with 3 bases of the junction left unmatched. The CDR3 is 15 residues long. The CDR3 DNA sequence: TGTGCCAGCAGCGTAGCTGGGACAGGGTATTCACCCCTCCACTTT. It encodes CASSVAGTGYSPLHF.

The chain employs TRBV21-1 and TRBJ2-7; whether TRBD2, the table's D call, matches the DNA was not checked. TRBV21-1 counts as a pseudogene. CDR3 length equals 15 residues. For the CDR3, the DNA is TGTGCCAGCAGCAAAGGGGCTAGCGGGTCCTACGAGCAGTACTTC. This encodes CASSKGASGSYEQYF.

V usage is TRBV20-1 and J usage is TRBJ2-2; D perhaps matches TRBD2 (7 bases). V lost 6 bases and J 0 bases, leaving 14 bases between the germline ends. Per germline, CDR1 DFQATT and CDR2 SNEGSKA (reference sequence). CDR3 length equals 15 residues. The CDR3 loop reads CSASTGTTNTGELFF. CDR3 bases: TGCAGTGCGAGTACAGGGACTACGAACACCGGGGAGCTGTTTTTT.

This chain links TRBV11-3 with TRBJ1-6, with a tentative D call TRBD1 (6 bases). CDR1 and CDR2 (germline): SGHNT, YENEEA. Between the trimmed V and J ends, which lost 7 bases and 5 bases, there was a span of 24 bases. There are 18 residues in the CDR3. CDR3 sequence: CASNQPIVGRGNNSPLHF. The CDR3 DNA sequence: TGTGCCAGCAACCAACCAATCGTAGGCAGGGGTAATAATTCACCCCTCCACTTT.

This CDR3 is CASSPRTSGGYEQYF. CDR3 coding DNA: TGTGCCAGCAGCCCGCGGACTAGCGGGGGATACGAGCAGTACTTC. The V call is TRBV7-2, the J call TRBJ2-7; 13 positions agree with TRBD2. This CDR3 is built from 15 residues. Trimming cost V 5 bases and J 4 bases; bases outside gene matches: 5. Germline V gene data show CDR1 as SGHTA and CDR2 as FQGNSA.

This chain links TRBV2 with TRBJ1-4; weak D call: TRBD1 (5 bases). V lost 0 bases to trimming and J lost 6 bases, with 17 bases between them. The CDR3 length is 17 residues. Germline-derived CDR1 and CDR2 are SNHLY and FYNNEI. Here the CDR3 DNA reads TGTGCCAGCAGTGAAGCGCTTTATGGAGGGGCTTATGAAAAACTGTTTTTT. This codes for CASSEALYGGAYEKLFF.

J is TRBJ1-1 and V is TRBV6-1; 7 positions agree with TRBD1. This CDR3 region has 13 residues. V lost 1 base to trimming and J lost 10 bases; unmatched junction nucleotides: 6. The germline V gene has CDR1 MNHNS and CDR2 SASEGT. This chain's CDR3 is CASSEELAGGAFF. CDR3 nucleotides: TGTGCCAGCAGTGAAGAGTTAGCAGGGGGAGCTTTCTTT.

V gene TRBV9 combines with J gene TRBJ1-2, with D tentatively TRBD1 (6 bases). CDR1 SGDLS and CDR2 YYNGEE come from the germline V gene. Trimming took 3 bases from V and 1 from J, leaving 25 bases between them. CDR3 length: 19 amino acids. In nucleotides, the CDR3 is TGTGCCAGCAGCGGGGCTTCCGTCGGACAGAAGAGACTTAACTATGGCTACACCTTC. Amino acid sequence: CASSGASVGQKRLNYGYTF.

The chain employs TRBV18 and TRBJ1-5; 12 bases are shared with TRBD1. The CDR3 has 20 amino acids. V lost 6 bases to trimming and J lost 1 base; unmatched junction nucleotides: 16. CDR1 is KGHSH and CDR2 is LQKENI in the germline V gene. This CDR3 is CASSRAGTGGNWGSNQPQHF. The CDR3 bases are TGTGCCAGCTCTCGCGCCGGGACAGGGGGCAATTGGGGGAGCAATCAGCCCCAGCATTTT.

V is TRBV7-2 and J is TRBJ1-2; possible D gene TRBD1, 5 bases. The ends were cut back, 5 bases at V and 0 bases at J, with 13 bases in the middle. The germline V gene has CDR1 SGHTA and CDR2 FQGNSA. The CDR3 is 15 amino acids. The CDR3 protein is CASSLQENTNYGYTF. CDR3 DNA sequence: TGTGCCAGCAGCCTACAGGAGAATACTAACTATGGCTACACCTTC. The entire variable domain, with the rest obtained from reference TRBV7-2 and TRBJ1-2, is as follows: GAGVSQSPSNKVTEKGKDVELRCDPISGHTALYWYRQSLGQGLEFLIYFQGNSAPDKSGLPSDRFSAERTGGSVSTLTIQRTQQEDSAVYLCASSLQENTNYGYTFGSGTRLTVV.

J is TRBJ2-7 and V is TRBV25-1, with D unclear. The length of the CDR3 is 13 residues. Germline V gives CDR1 MGHDK, CDR2 SYGVNS. V was pared by 4 bases and J by 7 bases, with 14 bases between. CDR3 DNA: TGTGCCAGCAGTGCCTCAGTGGTCAGAGAGCAGTACTTC. Its translation is CASSASVVREQYF.

This clone was detected a few times. The chain is built from TRBV27 and TRBJ1-1, with D uncertain. The CDR3 has 12 amino acids. Germline V gene data show CDR1 as MNHEY and CDR2 as SMNVEV (reference sequence). Trimming pared 6 bases from V and 5 bases from J, leaving 10 bases between. The DNA of the CDR3 is TGTGCCAGCAGGGGCAGCATAACTGAAGCTTTCTTT. This sequence encodes CASRGSITEAFF.

V gene TRBV11-2 combines with J gene TRBJ2-2, with 9 bases identical to TRBD2. Germline CDR1 SGHAT, CDR2 FQNNGV. Trimming removed 5 bases from V and 1 base from J; junction bases left unmatched: 5. The CDR3 length is 16 residues. The CDR3 DNA reads TGTGCCAGCAGCCCAGCGGGGGGCGAGAACACCGGGGAGCTGTTTTTT. It translates to CASSPAGGENTGELFF. The variable domain in full, with the rest retrieved from reference TRBV11-2 and TRBJ2-2, is EAGVAQSPRYKIIEKRQSVAFWCNPISGHATLYWYQQILGQGPKLLIQFQNNGVVDDSQLPKDRFSAERLKGVDSTLKIQPAKLEDSAVYLCASSPAGGENTGELFFGEGSRLTVL.

The chain uses TRBV2 and TRBJ1-5; 7 bases are shared with TRBD1. V dropped 7 bases and J dropped 0; count of bases not matched to a gene: 9. Germline lookup yields CDR1 SNHLY and CDR2 FYNNEI. The CDR3 length is 16 residues. The CDR3 protein is CASIQGRGYSNQPQHF. The DNA of the CDR3 is TGTGCCAGCATACAGGGGAGAGGTTATAGCAATCAGCCCCAGCATTTT.

A few counts support this clone. The chain couples TRBV2 to TRBJ2-5; D is unclear. Germline V lookup: CDR1 SNHLY, CDR2 FYNNEI. This CDR3 contains 16 residues. Between the trimmed V and J ends, which lost 6 bases and 7 bases, there was a span of 24 bases. The CDR3 DNA follows: TGTGCCAGCAGCGACCCTACTCTGGCGCCGAGAGGGACCCAGTACTTC. It encodes CASSDPTLAPRGTQYF.